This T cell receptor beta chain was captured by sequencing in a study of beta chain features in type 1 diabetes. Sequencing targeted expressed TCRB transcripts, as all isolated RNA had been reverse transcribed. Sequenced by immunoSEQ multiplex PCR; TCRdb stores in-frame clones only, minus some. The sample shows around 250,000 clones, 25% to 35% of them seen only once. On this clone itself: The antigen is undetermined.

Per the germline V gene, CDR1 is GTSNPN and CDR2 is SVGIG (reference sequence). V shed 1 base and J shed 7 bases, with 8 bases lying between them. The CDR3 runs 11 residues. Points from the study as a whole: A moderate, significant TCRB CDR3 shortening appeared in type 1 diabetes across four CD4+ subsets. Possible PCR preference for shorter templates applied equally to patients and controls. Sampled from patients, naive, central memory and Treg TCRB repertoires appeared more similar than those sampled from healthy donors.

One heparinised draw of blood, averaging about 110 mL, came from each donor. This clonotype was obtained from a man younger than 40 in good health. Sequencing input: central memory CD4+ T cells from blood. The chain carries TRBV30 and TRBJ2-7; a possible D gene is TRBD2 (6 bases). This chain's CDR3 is CAWSEREEQYF. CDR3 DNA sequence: TGTGCCTGGAGTGAACGGGAGGAGCAGTACTTC. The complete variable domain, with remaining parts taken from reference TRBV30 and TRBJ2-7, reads SQTIHQWPATLVQPVGSPLSLECTVEGTSNPNLYWYRQAAGRGLQLLFYSVGIGQISSEVPQNLSASRPQDRQFILSSKKLLLSDSGFYLCAWSEREEQYFGPGTRLTVT.